The T cell receptor beta chain described here comes from a study of early T cells in non-severe SARS-CoV-2 infection. About the study: The input, bulk RNA from unsorted whole blood, was sequenced, and chains were unpaired.

Germline CDR1 and CDR2: LGHDT and YNNKEL (reference sequence). The ends were cut back, 3 bases at V and 0 bases at J, with 7 bases in the middle. There are 14 residues in the CDR3. Unique molecular identifiers were affixed to single, distinct cDNA molecules. TCRdb independently ran MiXCR on the 5' RACE reads; one entry per CDR3 protein. The sample shows about 72,000 distinct CDR3 sequences, 10% of them seen only once. V is TRBV3-1 and J is TRBJ2-3, with D unresolved. Specimen: whole blood, collected at baseline. The clonotype comes from an adult who was a healthcare worker with PCR-confirmed SARS-CoV-2 infection or an uninfected control (not recorded which). This CDR3 is CASSHGSSTDTQYF. The CDR3 DNA sequence: TGTGCCAGCAGCCACGGGTCTAGCACAGATACGCAGTATTTT.